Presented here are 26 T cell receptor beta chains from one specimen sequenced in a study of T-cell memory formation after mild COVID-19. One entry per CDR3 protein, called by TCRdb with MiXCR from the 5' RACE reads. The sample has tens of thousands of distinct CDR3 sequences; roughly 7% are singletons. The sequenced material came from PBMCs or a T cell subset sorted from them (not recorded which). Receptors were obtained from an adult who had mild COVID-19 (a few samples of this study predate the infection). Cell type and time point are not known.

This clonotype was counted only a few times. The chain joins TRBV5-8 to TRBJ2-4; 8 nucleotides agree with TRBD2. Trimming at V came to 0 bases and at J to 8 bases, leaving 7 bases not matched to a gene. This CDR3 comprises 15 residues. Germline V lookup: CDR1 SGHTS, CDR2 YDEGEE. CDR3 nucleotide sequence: TGTGCCAGCAGCTTGGTCGGGACTAGTGACCACATTCAGTACTTC. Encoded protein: CASSLVGTSDHIQYF. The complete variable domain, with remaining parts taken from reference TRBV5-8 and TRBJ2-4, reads EAGVTQSPTHLIKTRGQQATLRCSPISGHTSVYWYQQALGLGLQFLLWYDEGEERNRGNFPPRFSGRQFPNYSSELNVNALELEDSALYLCASSLVGTSDHIQYFGAGTRLSVL.

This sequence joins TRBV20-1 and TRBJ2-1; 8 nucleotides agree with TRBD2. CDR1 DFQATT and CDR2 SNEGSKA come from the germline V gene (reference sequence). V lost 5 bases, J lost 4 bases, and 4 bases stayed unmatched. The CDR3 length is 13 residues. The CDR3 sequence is CSAYGREYNEQFF. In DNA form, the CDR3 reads TGCAGTGCTTACGGGAGGGAATACAATGAGCAGTTCTTC.

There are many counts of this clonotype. The DNA of the CDR3 is TGTGCCAGCAGCTATTTGACAGGGACATCCTACGAGCAGTACTTC. Translating it yields CASSYLTGTSYEQYF. This chain links TRBV7-8 with TRBJ2-7; 7 positions agree with TRBD1. Per germline, CDR1 SGHVS and CDR2 FQNEAQ. The CDR3 extends over 15 amino acids. Unmatched junction bases numbered 7, after V lost 4 bases and J lost 1 base.

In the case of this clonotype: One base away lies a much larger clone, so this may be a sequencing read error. The CDR3 coding sequence is TGCAGTGCTAGAGATAACGCCAGAGAAAAACTGATTTTT. This codes for CSARDNAREKLIF. The gene calls are TRBV20-1 and TRBJ1-4, with D uncertain. CDR3 size: 13 residues. Per germline, CDR1 DFQATT and CDR2 SNEGSKA (reference sequence).

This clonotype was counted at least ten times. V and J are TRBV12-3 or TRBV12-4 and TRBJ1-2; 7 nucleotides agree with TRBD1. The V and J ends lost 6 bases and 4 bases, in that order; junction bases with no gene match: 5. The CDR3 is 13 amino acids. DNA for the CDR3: TGTGCCAGCAGGGTTGGGACAGCCTATGGCTACACCTTC. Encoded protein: CASRVGTAYGYTF.

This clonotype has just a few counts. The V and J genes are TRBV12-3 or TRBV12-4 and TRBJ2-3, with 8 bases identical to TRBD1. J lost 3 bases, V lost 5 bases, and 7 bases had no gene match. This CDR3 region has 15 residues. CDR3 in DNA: TGTGCCAGCAGTCAACAGGGGGTAGTGACAGATACGCAGTATTTT. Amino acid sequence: CASSQQGVVTDTQYF.

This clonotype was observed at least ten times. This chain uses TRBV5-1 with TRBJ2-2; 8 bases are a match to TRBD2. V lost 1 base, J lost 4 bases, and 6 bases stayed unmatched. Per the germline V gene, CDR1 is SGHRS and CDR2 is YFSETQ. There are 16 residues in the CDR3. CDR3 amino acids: CASSLTSGVGTGELFF. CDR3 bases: TGCGCCAGCAGCTTGACTAGCGGTGTCGGCACCGGGGAGCTGTTTTTT.

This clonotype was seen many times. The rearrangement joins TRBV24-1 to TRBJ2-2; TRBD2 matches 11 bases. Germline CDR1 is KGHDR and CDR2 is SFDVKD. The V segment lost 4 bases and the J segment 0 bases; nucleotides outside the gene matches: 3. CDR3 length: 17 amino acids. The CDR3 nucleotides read TGTGCCACCAGTGAGCTTAGCGGGGGGGCGAACACCGGGGAGCTGTTTTTT. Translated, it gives CATSELSGGANTGELFF.

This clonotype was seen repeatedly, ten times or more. CDR3 DNA sequence: TGTGCCATCAGTGAGTCGACTTCGGGACCCCAAGAGACCCAGTACTTC. Its protein product is CAISESTSGPQETQYF. The chain couples TRBV10-3 to TRBJ2-5; D assignment may be TRBD1 or TRBD2 (5 bases each). Trimming cost V 0 bases and J 1 base, with 12 bases left between them. CDR3 size: 16 residues. The germline V gene has CDR1 ENHRY and CDR2 SYGVKD.

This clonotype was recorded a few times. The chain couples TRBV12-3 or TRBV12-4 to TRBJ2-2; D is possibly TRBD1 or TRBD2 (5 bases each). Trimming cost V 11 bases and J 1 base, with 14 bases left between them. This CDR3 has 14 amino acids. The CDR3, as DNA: TGTGCCGGGGGTCTGGGAAGGAACACCGGGGAGCTGTTTTTT. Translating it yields CAGGLGRNTGELFF.

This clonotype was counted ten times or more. CDR3 nucleotides: TGCGCCAGCAGTTCGGGACAGGGGGCTAGGAACACTGAAGCTTTCTTT. It specifies CASSSGQGARNTEAFF. This chain joins TRBV5-1 and TRBJ1-1; 12 bases fit TRBD1. The V and J ends lost 5 bases and 1 base, in that order; junction bases with no gene match: 6. The CDR3 extends over 16 amino acids. Germline CDR1 and CDR2: SGHRS and YFSETQ.

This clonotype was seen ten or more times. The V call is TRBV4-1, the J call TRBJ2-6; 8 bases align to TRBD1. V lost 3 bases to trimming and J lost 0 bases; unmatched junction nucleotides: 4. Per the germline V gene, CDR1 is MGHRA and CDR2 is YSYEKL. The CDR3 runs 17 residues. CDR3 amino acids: CASSQGQVFSGANVLTF. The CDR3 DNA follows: TGCGCCAGCAGCCAGGGACAGGTCTTCTCTGGGGCCAACGTCCTGACTTTC.

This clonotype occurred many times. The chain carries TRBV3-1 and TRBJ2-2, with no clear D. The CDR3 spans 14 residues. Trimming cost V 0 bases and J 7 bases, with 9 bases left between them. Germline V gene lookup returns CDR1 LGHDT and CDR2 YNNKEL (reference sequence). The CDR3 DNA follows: TGTGCCAGCAGCCAAGATGGGCGGCTCGGGGAGCTGTTTTTT. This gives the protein CASSQDGRLGELFF.

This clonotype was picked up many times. The CDR3 reads CSVARTAMNTEAFF. CDR3 nucleotide sequence: TGCAGCGTTGCAAGGACAGCAATGAACACTGAAGCTTTCTTT. The rearrangement uses TRBV29-1 and TRBJ1-1; D might be TRBD1 (6 bases). Trimming pared 4 bases from V and 0 bases from J, leaving 12 bases between. The CDR3 is 14 amino acids. Germline-derived CDR1 and CDR2 are SQVTM and ANQGSEA.

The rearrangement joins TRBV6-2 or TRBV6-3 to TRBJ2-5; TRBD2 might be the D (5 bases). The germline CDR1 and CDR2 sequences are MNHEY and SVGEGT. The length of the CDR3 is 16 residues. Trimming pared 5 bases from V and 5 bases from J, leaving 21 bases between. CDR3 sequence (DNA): TGTGCCAGCAGTCCCCAGGCGAGGGATCGCAAGGAGACCCAGTACTTC. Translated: CASSPQARDRKETQYF.

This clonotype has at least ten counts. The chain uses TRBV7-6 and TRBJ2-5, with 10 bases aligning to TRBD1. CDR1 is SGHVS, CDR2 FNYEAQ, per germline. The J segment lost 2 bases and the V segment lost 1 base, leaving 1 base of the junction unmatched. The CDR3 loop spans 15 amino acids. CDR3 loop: CASSLGGQGQETQYF. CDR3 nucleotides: TGTGCCAGCAGCTTAGGGGGACAGGGGCAAGAGACCCAGTACTTC.

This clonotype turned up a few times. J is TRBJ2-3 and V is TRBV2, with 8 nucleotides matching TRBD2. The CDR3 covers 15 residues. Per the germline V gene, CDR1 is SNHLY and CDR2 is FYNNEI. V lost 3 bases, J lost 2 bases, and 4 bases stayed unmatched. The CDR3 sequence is CASSDQRGNTDTQYF. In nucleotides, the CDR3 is TGTGCCAGCAGTGACCAGCGGGGGAACACAGATACGCAGTATTTT.

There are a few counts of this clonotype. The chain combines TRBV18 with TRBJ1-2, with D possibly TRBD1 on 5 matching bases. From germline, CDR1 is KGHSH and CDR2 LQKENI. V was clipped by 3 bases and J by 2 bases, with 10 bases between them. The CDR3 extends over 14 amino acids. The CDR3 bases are TGTGCCAGCTCACCTTCGGGACGGAACTATGGCTACACCTTC. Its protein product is CASSPSGRNYGYTF.

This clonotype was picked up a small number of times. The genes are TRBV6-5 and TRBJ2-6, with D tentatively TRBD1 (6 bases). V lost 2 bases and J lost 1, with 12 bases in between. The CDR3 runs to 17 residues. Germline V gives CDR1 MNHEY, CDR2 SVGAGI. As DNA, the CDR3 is TGTGCCAGCAGTTACCGACAGGCTTTTTCTGGGGCCAACGTCCTGACTTTC. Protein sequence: CASSYRQAFSGANVLTF.

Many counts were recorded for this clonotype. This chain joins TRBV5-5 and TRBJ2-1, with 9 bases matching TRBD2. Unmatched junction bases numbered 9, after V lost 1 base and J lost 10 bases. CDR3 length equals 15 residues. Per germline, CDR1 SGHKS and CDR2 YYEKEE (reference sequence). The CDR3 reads CASSLYGGGAEEQFF. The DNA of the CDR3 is TGTGCCAGCAGCTTGTATGGCGGGGGGGCAGAAGAGCAGTTCTTC.

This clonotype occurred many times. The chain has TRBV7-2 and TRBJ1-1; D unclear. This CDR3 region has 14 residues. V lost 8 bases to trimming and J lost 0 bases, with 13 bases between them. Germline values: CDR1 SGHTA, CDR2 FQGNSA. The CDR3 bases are TGTGCCAGCGACTCTGGGAGGATGAACACTGAAGCTTTCTTT. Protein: CASDSGRMNTEAFF.

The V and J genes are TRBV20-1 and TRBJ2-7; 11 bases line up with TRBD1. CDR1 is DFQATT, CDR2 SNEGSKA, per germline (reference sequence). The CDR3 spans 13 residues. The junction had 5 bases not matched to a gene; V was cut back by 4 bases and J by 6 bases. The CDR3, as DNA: TGCAGTGCTATGGACAGGGGGCGACGCGAGCAGTACTTC. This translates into CSAMDRGRREQYF.

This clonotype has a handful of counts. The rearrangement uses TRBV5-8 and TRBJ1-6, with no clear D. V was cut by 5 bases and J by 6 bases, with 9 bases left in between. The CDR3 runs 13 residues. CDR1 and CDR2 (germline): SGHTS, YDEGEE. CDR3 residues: CASRAAGNSPLHF. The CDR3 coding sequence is TGTGCCAGCAGAGCGGCGGGTAATTCACCCCTCCACTTT.

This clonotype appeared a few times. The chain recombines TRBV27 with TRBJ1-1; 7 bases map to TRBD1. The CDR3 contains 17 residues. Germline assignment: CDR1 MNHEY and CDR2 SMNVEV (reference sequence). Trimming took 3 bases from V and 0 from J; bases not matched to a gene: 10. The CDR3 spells CASSFRAGGAVNTEAFF. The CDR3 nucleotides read TGTGCCAGCAGTTTCCGGGCAGGGGGGGCTGTGAACACTGAAGCTTTCTTT.

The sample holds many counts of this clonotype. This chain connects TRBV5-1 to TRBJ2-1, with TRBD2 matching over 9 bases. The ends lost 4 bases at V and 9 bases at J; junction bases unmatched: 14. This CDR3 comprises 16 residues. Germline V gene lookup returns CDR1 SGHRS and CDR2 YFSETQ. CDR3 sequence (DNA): TGCGCCAGCAGCGTTGCCGGGACTAGCCGTGTAGCTGAGCAGTTCTTC. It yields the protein CASSVAGTSRVAEQFF.

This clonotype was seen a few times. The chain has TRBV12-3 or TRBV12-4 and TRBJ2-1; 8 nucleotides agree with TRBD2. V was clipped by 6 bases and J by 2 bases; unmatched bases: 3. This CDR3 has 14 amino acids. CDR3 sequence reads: CASRVAGPYNEQFF. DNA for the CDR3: TGTGCCAGCAGAGTAGCGGGGCCCTACAATGAGCAGTTCTTC.